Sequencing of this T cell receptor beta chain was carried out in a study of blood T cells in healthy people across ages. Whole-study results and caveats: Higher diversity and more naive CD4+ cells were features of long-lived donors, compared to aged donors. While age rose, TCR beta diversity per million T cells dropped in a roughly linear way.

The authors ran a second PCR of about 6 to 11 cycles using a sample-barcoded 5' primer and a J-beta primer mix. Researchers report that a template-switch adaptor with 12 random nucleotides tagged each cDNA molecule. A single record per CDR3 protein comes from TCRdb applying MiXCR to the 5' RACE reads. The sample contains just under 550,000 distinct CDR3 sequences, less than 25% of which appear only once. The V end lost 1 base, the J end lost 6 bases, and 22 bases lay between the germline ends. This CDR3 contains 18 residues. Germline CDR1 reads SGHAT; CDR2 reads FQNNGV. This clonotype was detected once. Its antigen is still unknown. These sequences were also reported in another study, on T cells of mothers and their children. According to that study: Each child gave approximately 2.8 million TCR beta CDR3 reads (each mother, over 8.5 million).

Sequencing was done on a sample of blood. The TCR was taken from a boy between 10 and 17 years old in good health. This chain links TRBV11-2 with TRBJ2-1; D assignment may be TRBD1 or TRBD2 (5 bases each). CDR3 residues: CASSLGGIIRDGTNEQFF. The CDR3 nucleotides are TGTGCCAGCAGCTTAGGGGGGATTATCCGGGACGGTACCAATGAGCAGTTCTTC.